This note documents a single T cell receptor (beta chain) sequence. Its target antigen remains unknown. Base qualities are not recorded, but no much larger clone differs from it by a single base. Donors were 39 systemically healthy Caucasian individuals from Russia aged roughly 6 to 90 years. Each donor gave ten milliliters of peripheral blood, drawn into EDTA-treated Vacutainer tubes. Ficoll-Paque density-gradient centrifugation was used to isolate PBMCs, with at least 6.5 million per sample. Total RNA was extracted from PBMCs with Trizol reagent, with at least 5.5 micrograms obtained per sample. For every donor, an aliquot of PBMCs went through flow cytometry to measure the percentages of naive CD45RAhigh/CD27high T cells. The receptor library was made with 5' RACE. These reads were obtained on an Illumina HiSeq 2500. The second PCR ran for about 6 to 11 cycles and used a J-beta primer mix along with a sample-barcoded 5' primer. Each TCR beta cDNA molecule received a unique molecular identifier from a template-switch 5' adaptor carrying 12 random nucleotides. At least 2.5 million CDR3-containing paired-end reads were obtained from each sample. The Mint cDNA synthesis kit, primed by a TRBC-specific oligonucleotide, was used to synthesize first-strand cDNA from all RNA. All cDNA was treated with uracil-DNA glycosylase and then went through a first 18-cycle PCR with the universal primers M1SS and BC2_uni_R. From the authors' description of their analysis: For normalization, 1 million high-quality reads were randomly selected from each sample, with every read carrying a distinct molecular identifier. Reads with shared molecular identifiers were discarded instead of being binned into consensus sequences. MiTCR, set to a Q25 quality threshold and the strictest error-elimination algorithm, was used for CDR3 identification, clonotype clustering and error correction. A nonparametric unseen species model with Euler transformation was used to estimate a lower bound on total TCR beta diversity. Using fastp at Q25 and MiXCR, TCRdb reprocessed the public reads and kept productive beta chains. Rows are combined by CDR3 protein, so each entry shows the most common genes and DNA. These V and J calls rely on TCRdb rather than the paper's analysis. The sample includes roughly 500,000 distinct CDR3 sequences, with approximately 25% observed a single time. Of the sample, less than 20% is held by the ten largest clones.

This sample stems from a study of blood T cells in healthy people across ages (dated by TCRdb to between 2014 and 2017). Describing the broader study: In model experiments, template switching captured about one uniquely barcoded TCR beta cDNA molecule for every two T cells. The study measured age-related changes in TCR beta repertoire diversity using deep sequencing normalized with unique cDNA molecular identifiers. The donors were split into four age groups: young (average roughly 15 years), middle-aged (roughly 42), aged (more than 55) and long-lived (approximately 80). Donors of different ages were randomly distributed across sequencing lanes to avoid experimental bias. For two donors (one aged 18 to 29 and one aged 80 or older), the study analyzed two additional independent replicas of 1 million unique cDNA reads from the same blood draw.

Reading the germline V gene (reference sequence) gives CDR1 DFQATT and CDR2 SNEGSKA. Inclusive of the bounding cysteine and phenylalanine, the CDR3 is 14 residues long. The kept DNA is CDR3 alone, 42 bases in frame from the first base. General findings and caveats noted by the study authors: Estimates of total diversity from one million sequenced T cells were regarded as lower bounds and underestimates. A strong correlation was found between observed TCR beta diversity and the percentage of naive T cells measured by flow cytometry. Compared with the aged group, the long-lived group had more naive CD4+ T cells, fewer expanded clones and increased TCR diversity, a pattern suggesting age selection. Donor CMV infection status was unknown, potentially confounding age-related changes in expanded clonotypes. Observed TCR beta diversity per million T cells fell roughly linearly with age, and a significant reduction was already apparent by age around 40. Conclusive comparison of naive and antigen-experienced compartments was prevented by the profiling of bulk unsorted PBMCs.

The chain is encoded by TRBV20-1 joined to TRBJ2-5, with 13 bases aligning to TRBD2. The J call could be wrong; TRBJ2-1 is a better fit for the DNA end. This clonotype was obtained from a woman aged 70-85 years in good health. Material for sequencing was blood. Here is the DNA: TGCAGTGCTAAGGGGACTAGCGGGGTCAATGAGCAGTTCTTC. Its translation is CSAKGTSGVNEQFF.